Reported below is one T cell receptor beta chain. Its antigen is undetermined. Since a much larger clone is just one base distant, this may be a read error. The PBMCs had their origin in around 10 ml of fresh peripheral blood. Germline loops: CDR1 MNHEY, CDR2 SVGAGI. The length of the CDR3 is 16 residues. The data belong to a study of Graves' ophthalmopathy and Graves' hyperthyroidism. Study outcomes and limitations: Blood was where most expanded thyroid clonotypes above 0.001 frequency also turned up.

RNA transcripts provided the template for amplifying TCR beta CDR3 regions. HTBI primers were employed in first-round RT-PCR, then a second-round multiplex PCR followed. TCRdb redid the calling of the multiplex PCR reads with MiXCR, one entry per CDR3 protein. The sample consists of over 450,000 distinct CDR3 sequences, roughly an eighth of them appearing once. The source of this sequence is a woman in her 30s with Graves' ophthalmopathy. This chain joins TRBV6-5 and TRBJ2-5, with 9 bases matching TRBD2. Sequencing was done on a sample of blood. The CDR3 spells CASSYPLAGREETQDF. CDR3 bases: TGTGCCAGCAGTTACCCGCTAGCGGGGAGGGAAGAGACCCAGGACTTC.